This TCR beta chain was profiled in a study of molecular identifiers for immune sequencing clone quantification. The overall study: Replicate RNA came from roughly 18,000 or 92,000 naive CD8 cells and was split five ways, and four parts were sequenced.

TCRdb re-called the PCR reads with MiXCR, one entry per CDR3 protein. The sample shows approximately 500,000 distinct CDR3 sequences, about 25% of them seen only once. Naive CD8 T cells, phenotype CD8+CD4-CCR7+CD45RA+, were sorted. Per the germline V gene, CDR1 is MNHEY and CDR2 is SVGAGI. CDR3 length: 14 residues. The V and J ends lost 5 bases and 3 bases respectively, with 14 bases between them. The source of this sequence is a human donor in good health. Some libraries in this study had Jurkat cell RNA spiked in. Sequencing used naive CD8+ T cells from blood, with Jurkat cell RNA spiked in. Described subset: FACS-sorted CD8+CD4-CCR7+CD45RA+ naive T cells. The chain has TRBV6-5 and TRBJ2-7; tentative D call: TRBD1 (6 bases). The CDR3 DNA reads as TGTGCCAGCAGTCGAATCAAGGGGGACTACGAGCAGTACTTC. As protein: CASSRIKGDYEQYF.